This T cell receptor beta chain was observed in a study of CD8+CD57+ T cells in acquired aplastic anemia. Whole-study context: Sorted CD4+ and CD8+ cells gave an average of about 3 ug of DNA.

Profiling that covered TCR beta VDJ and CDR3 relied on genomic DNA as its template. Via MiXCR, TCRdb re-called the reads, giving one row per CDR3 protein. Of more than 200,000 distinct CDR3 sequences in the sample, around 49% were seen once. In patients chosen for sequencing, flow cytometry had shown CD8+CD57+ cell expansion. The cohort consisted entirely of patients having severe acquired aplastic anemia. Notes on the study in general: Controls did not differ significantly from patients in CD8+ Simpson's diversity. Patients shared some 29 CD8+ CDR3 sequences with controls.

Germline lookup yields CDR1 SQVTM and CDR2 ANQGSEA. The CDR3 extends over 17 amino acids. Trimming removed 2 bases from V and 0 bases from J; junction bases left unmatched: 9. Turning to this clonotype: The target antigen is unknown.

The clonotype originates from a human donor with aplastic anemia. The chain recombines TRBV29-1 with TRBJ2-7; TRBD1 aligns across 11 bases. The sample taken for sequencing was sorted CD4+, CD8+, or CD8+CD57+ T cells (not recorded which) from PBMCs. CDR3 sequence reads: CSVEILDRGLPSYEQYF. The CDR3 DNA is TGCAGCGTTGAAATATTGGACAGGGGGCTCCCCTCCTACGAGCAGTACTTC.